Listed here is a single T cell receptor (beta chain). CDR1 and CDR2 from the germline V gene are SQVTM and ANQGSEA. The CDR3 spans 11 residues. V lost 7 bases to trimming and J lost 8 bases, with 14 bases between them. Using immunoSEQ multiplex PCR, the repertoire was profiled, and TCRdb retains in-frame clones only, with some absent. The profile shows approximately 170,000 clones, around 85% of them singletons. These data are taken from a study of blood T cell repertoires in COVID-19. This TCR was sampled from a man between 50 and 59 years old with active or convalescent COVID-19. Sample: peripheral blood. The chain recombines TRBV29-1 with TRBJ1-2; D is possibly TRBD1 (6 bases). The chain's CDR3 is CSDYRVRGYTF. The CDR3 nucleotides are TGCAGCGACTACAGGGTTAGGGGCTACACCTTC.